These 4 T cell receptor beta chains were sequenced from one sample in a study of PD-1 blockade in classical Hodgkin lymphoma. The table came from immunoSEQ multiplex PCR; TCRdb's copy has only in-frame clones and leaves some out. The sample holds about 12,000 clones, around 85% seen once. Relapses following autologous stem cell transplantation were seen in all patients, with brentuximab vedotin exposure varying. Purification of CD4+ T cells from thawed PBMCs was performed via magnetic negative selection. The sample in question was CD4+ T cells from blood, obtained at baseline. The receptors come from a human donor with classical Hodgkin lymphoma.

This rearrangement joins TRBV30 to TRBJ2-5; maybe TRBD2 (6 bases). The CDR3 runs 13 residues. In germline, CDR1 is GTSNPN, CDR2 SVGIG (reference sequence). Trimming removed 0 bases at V and 7 bases at J, with 12 bases between. The CDR3 bases are TGTGCCTGGAGTGTAGAGGCGGGGAGGACCCAGTACTTC. Encoded protein: CAWSVEAGRTQYF.

This clone was picked up a small number of times. CDR3 amino acids: CAWTLTGGYYGYTF. The DNA for the CDR3 is TGTGCCTGGACCTTGACAGGGGGCTACTATGGCTACACCTTC. The rearrangement joins TRBV30 to TRBJ1-2; the match to TRBD1 covers 10 bases. The CDR3 is 14 residues long. The trim removed 4 bases at V and 3 bases at J, leaving 5 bases unmatched. Germline-derived CDR1 and CDR2 are GTSNPN and SVGIG (reference sequence).

This rearrangement joins TRBV4-3 to TRBJ2-3; no reliable D call. Germline V gives CDR1 LGHNA, CDR2 YSLEER. The V end lost 1 base, the J end lost 3 bases, and 5 bases lay between the germline ends. The CDR3 extends over 13 amino acids. CDR3 residues: CASSQVRTDTQYF. The CDR3 coding sequence is TGCGCCAGCAGCCAAGTTAGGACAGATACGCAGTATTTT.

This chain joins TRBV2 and TRBJ2-3, with 7 nucleotides matching TRBD2. The CDR3 runs to 15 residues. Trimming took 4 bases from V and 2 from J; bases not matched to a gene: 6. CDR1 and CDR2 from the germline V gene are SNHLY and FYNNEI. The CDR3 here is CASSGVGGYTDTQYF. The CDR3 bases are TGTGCCAGCAGTGGGGTCGGGGGGTACACAGATACGCAGTATTTT.